This T cell receptor (beta chain) was sequenced in a study of vaccination and CD4 T cells after COVID-19. Oncomine TCR Beta short-read sequencing was applied to DNA from cultured CD4+ T cells. TCRdb called the PCR reads again in MiXCR, with one record for every CDR3 protein. The repertoire holds about 8,300 distinct CDR3 sequences, with 35% to 40% as singletons. This CDR3 has 14 amino acids. Germline V gives CDR1 ENHRY, CDR2 SYGVKD. V gave up 6 bases and J gave up 2 bases; unmatched junction bases: 0. The sample holds a few counts of this clonotype. What it binds is not known. Broader study findings: The researchers studied relatively few convalescent patients and omitted early post-infection timepoints.

Regarding treatment: approximately 9-day PBMC culture with coronavirus spike peptide pools or control peptides (ViraFEST assay). An unexposed donor provided the CD4+ T cells, which were collected before the COVID-19 pandemic (2011-2018). Scientists separated out CD4+ T cells through negative selection following 10 days in culture. Material: CD4+ T cells from blood, cultured in vitro. This receptor was obtained from a human donor in good health. V gene TRBV10-3 combines with J gene TRBJ2-5; the match to TRBD2 covers 13 bases. CDR3 DNA sequence: TGTGCCATCAGGACTAGCGGGGGGCAAGAGACCCAGTACTTC. Translated, it gives CAIRTSGGQETQYF.